This TCR beta chain was captured in a study of blood T cell repertoires in COVID-19. Study in general: Sites in the United States, Italy and Spain provided acute and convalescent COVID-19 samples.

CDR1 is SGDLS and CDR2 is YYNGEE in the germline V gene. The CDR3 sequence is 16 residues long. The germline V and J ends were trimmed by 0 bases and 3 bases, with 13 bases remaining between them. Worth noting for this clone: Additional DNA sequences in this sample encode the identical CDR3.

In the original workflow: Amplification of reference gene primers provided the estimated nucleated cell counts. This table comes from immunoSEQ multiplex PCR, and its TCRdb copy is limited to in-frame clones, with some not included. V and J calls and clone size are as listed in that table; D and trimming were resolved from the DNA. The data contain roughly 420,000 clones, 88% of them seen just once; the ten biggest clones take up more than 0.9%. The receptor was derived from a woman aged 25 to 39 with acute COVID-19. Sample: PBMCs or T cells enriched from blood (not recorded which). The V call is TRBV9, the J call TRBJ2-1, with D tentatively TRBD2 (7 bases). The CDR3 is CASSVGGGASYNEQFF. DNA for the CDR3: TGTGCCAGCAGCGTAGGAGGGGGGGCGAGCTACAATGAGCAGTTCTTC.